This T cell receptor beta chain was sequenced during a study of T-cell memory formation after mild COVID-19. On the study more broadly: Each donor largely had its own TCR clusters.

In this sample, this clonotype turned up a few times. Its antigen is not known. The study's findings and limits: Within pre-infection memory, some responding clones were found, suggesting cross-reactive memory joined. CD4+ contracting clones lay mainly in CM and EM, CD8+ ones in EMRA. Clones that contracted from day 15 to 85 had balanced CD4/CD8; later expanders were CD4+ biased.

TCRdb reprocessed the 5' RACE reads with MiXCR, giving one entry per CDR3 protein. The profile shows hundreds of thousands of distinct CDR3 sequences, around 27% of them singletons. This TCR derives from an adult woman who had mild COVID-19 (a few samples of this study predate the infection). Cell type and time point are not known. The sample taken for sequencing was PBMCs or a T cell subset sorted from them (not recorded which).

In nucleotides, the CDR3 is TGTGCCAGCAGTGATGTCCTGCAGTACTTC. Encoded protein: CASSDVLQYF. The chain employs TRBV25-1 and TRBJ2-7; D not certain. The CDR3 has 10 amino acids. The V end was cut by 3 bases, the J end by 9 bases, with 6 bases between. Germline loops: CDR1 MGHDK, CDR2 SYGVNS.